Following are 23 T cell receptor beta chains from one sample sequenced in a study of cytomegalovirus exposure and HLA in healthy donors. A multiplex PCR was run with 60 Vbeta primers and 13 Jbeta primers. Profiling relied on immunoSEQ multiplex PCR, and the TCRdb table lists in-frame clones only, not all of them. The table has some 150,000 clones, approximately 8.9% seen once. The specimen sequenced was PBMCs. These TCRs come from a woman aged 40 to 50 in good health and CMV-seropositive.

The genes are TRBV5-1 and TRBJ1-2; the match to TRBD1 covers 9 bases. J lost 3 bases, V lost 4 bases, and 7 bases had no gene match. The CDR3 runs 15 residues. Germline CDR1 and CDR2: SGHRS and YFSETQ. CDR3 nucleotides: TGCGCCAGCAGCGCATCCCGGGACAGGGACTATGGCTACACCTTC. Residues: CASSASRDRDYGYTF.

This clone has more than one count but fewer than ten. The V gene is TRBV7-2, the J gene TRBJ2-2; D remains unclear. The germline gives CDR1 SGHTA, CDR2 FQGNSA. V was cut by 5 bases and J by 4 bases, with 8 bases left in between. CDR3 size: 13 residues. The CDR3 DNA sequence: TGTGCCAGCAGCCTCCTAACCACCGGGGAGCTGTTTTTT. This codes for CASSLLTTGELFF.

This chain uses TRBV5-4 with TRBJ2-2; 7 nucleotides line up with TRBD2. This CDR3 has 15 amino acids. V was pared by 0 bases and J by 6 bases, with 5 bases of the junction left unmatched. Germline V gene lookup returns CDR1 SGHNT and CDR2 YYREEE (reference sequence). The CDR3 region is CASSLGTRGAGELFF. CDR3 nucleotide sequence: TGTGCCAGCAGCTTGGGGACCCGGGGGGCCGGGGAGCTGTTTTTT.

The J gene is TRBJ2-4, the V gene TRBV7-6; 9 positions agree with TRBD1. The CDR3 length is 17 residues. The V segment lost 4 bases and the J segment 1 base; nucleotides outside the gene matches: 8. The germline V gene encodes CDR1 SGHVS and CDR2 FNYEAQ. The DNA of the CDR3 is TGTGCCAGCAGCTCCGGACAGGGGATTGAGGCCAAAAACATTCAGTACTTC. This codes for CASSSGQGIEAKNIQYF.

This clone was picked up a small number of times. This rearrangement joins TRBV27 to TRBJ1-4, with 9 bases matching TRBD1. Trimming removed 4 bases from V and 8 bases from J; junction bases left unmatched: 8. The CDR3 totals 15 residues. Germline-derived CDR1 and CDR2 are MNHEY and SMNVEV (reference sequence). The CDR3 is CASSYGTGLVEKLFF. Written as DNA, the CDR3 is TGTGCCAGCAGTTACGGGACAGGGCTTGTGGAAAAACTGTTTTTT.

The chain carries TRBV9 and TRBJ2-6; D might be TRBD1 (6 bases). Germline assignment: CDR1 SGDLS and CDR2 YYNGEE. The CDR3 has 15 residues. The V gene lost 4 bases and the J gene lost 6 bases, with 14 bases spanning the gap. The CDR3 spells CASSPGQSVANVLTF. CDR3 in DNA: TGTGCCAGCAGCCCCGGACAGAGTGTGGCCAACGTCCTGACTTTC. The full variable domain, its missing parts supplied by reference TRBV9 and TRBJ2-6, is DSGVTQTPKHLITATGQRVTLRCSPRSGDLSVYWYQQSLDQGLQFLIQYYNGEERAKGNILERFSAQQFPDLHSELNLSSLELGDSALYFCASSPGQSVANVLTFGAGSRLTVL.

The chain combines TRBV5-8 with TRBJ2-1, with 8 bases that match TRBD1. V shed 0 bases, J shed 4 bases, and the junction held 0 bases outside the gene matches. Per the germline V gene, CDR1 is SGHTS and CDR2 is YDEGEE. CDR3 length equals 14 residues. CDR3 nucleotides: TGTGCCAGCAGCTTGGACAGGGGGTACAATGAGCAGTTCTTC. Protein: CASSLDRGYNEQFF.

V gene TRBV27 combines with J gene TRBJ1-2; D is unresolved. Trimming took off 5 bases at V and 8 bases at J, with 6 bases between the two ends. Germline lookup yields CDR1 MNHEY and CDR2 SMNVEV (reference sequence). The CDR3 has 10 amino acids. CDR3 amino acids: CASSPGGYTF. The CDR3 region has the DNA TGTGCCAGCAGTCCGGGGGGCTACACCTTC.

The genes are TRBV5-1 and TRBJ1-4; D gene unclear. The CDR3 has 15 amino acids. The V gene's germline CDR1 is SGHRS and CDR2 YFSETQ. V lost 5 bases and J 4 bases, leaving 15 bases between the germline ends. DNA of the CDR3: TGCGCCAGCAGACACGACGGCGGGGTTAATGAAAAACTGTTTTTT. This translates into CASRHDGGVNEKLFF.

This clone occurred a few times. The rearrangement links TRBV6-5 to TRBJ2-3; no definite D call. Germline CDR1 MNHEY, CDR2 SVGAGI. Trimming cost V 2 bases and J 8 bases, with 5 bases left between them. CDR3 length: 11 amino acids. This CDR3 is CASSYHGTQYF. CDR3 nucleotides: TGTGCCAGCAGTTACCACGGTACGCAGTATTTT.

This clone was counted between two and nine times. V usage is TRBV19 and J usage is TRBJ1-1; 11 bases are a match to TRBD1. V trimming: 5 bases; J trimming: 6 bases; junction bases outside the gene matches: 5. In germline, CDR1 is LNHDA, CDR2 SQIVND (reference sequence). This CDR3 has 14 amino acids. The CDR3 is CASSPGQGAAEAFF. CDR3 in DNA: TGTGCCAGTAGTCCAGGACAGGGGGCGGCTGAAGCTTTCTTT.

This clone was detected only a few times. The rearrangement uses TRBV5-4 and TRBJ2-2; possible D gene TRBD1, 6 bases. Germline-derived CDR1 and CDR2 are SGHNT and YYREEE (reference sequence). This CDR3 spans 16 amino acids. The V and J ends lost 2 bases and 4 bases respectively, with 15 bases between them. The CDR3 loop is CASSFHRDRGTGELFF. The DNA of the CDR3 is TGTGCCAGCAGCTTTCACAGGGACCGAGGCACCGGGGAGCTGTTTTTT. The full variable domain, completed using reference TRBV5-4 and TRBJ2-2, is ETGVTQSPTHLIKTRGQQVTLRCSSQSGHNTVSWYQQALGQGPQFIFQYYREEENGRGNFPPRFSGLQFPNYSSELNVNALELDDSALYLCASSFHRDRGTGELFFGEGSRLTVL.

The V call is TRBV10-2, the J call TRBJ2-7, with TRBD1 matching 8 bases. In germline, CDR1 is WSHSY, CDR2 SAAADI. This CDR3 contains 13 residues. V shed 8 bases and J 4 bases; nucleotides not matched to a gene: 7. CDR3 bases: TGCGCCAGCGGACAGGGTCCTATTTACGAGCAGTACTTC. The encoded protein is CASGQGPIYEQYF.

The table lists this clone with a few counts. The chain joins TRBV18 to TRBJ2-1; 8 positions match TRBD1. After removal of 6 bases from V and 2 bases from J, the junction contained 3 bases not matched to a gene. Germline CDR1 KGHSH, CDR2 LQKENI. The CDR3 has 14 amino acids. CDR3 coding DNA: TGTGCCAGCTCCGACAGGGGTCCCTACAATGAGCAGTTCTTC. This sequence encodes CASSDRGPYNEQFF.

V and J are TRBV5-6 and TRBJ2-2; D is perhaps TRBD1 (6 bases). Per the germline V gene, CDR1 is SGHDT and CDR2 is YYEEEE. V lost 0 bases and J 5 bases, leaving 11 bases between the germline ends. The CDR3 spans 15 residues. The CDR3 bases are TGTGCCAGCAGCTTGGAACAGGGTAGTACCGGGGAGCTGTTTTTT. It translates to CASSLEQGSTGELFF.

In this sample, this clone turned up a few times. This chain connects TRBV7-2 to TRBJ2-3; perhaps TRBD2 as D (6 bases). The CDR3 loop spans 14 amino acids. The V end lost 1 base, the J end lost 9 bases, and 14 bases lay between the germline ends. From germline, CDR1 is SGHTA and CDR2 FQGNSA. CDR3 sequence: CASSLGSASVTQYF. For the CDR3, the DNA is TGTGCCAGCAGCTTAGGAAGTGCTAGCGTCACGCAGTATTTT.

The CDR3 nucleotides are TGTGCCAGCAGCTTGGGGGGGACTAGTTACATTCAGTACTTC. Protein product: CASSLGGTSYIQYF. The rearrangement joins TRBV5-4 to TRBJ2-4, with TRBD2 matching over 8 bases. With 0 bases clipped from V and 8 bases from J, the junction kept 4 bases outside the gene matches. The length of the CDR3 is 14 residues. Germline CDR1 and CDR2: SGHNT and YYREEE (reference sequence). Using reference TRBV5-4 and TRBJ2-4 for the parts outside the CDR3, the full variable domain is ETGVTQSPTHLIKTRGQQVTLRCSSQSGHNTVSWYQQALGQGPQFIFQYYREEENGRGNFPPRFSGLQFPNYSSELNVNALELDDSALYLCASSLGGTSYIQYFGAGTRLSVL.

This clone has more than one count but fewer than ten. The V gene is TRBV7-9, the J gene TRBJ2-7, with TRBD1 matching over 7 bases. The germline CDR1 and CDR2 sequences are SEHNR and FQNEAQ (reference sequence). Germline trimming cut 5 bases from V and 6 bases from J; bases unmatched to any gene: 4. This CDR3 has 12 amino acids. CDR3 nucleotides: TGTGCCAGCAGCCCCGACAGGGCCGAGCAGTACTTC. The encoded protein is CASSPDRAEQYF.

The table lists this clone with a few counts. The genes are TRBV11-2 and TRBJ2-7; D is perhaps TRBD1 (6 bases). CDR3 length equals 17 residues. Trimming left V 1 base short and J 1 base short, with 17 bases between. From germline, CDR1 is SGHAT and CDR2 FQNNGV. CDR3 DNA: TGTGCCAGCAGCTTAGCCACATTCCGGGACACTTCCTACGAGCAGTACTTC. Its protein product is CASSLATFRDTSYEQYF. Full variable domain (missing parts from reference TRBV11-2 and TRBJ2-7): EAGVAQSPRYKIIEKRQSVAFWCNPISGHATLYWYQQILGQGPKLLIQFQNNGVVDDSQLPKDRFSAERLKGVDSTLKIQPAKLEDSAVYLCASSLATFRDTSYEQYFGPGTRLTVT.

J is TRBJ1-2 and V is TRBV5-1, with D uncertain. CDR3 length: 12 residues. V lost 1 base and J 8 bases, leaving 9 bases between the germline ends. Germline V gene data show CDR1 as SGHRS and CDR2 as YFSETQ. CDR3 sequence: CASSLFGVGYTF. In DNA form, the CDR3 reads TGCGCCAGCAGCTTGTTCGGGGTGGGCTACACCTTC.

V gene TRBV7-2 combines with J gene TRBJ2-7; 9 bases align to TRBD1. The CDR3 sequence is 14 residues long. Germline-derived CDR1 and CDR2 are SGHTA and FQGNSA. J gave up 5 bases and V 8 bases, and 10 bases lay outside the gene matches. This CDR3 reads CASVDPGQGNEQYF. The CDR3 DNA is TGTGCCAGCGTGGACCCGGGACAGGGAAACGAGCAGTACTTC.

As DNA, the CDR3 is TGTGCCAGTAGCAGTGGGGGCCGGAACACCGGGGAGCTGTTTTTT. Its translation: CASSSGGRNTGELFF. The rearrangement joins TRBV19 to TRBJ2-2; D may be TRBD1 (6 bases). CDR1 is LNHDA and CDR2 is SQIVND in the germline V gene (reference sequence). CDR3 length equals 15 residues. The V gene lost 6 bases and the J gene lost 1 base, with 12 bases spanning the gap.

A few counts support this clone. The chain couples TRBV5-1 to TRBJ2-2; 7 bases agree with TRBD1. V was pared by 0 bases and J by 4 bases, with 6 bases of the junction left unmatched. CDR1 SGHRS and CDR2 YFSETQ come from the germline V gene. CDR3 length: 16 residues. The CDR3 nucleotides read TGCGCCAGCAGCTTGGCTAGGGGGCTTGGCACCGGGGAGCTGTTTTTT. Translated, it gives CASSLARGLGTGELFF.